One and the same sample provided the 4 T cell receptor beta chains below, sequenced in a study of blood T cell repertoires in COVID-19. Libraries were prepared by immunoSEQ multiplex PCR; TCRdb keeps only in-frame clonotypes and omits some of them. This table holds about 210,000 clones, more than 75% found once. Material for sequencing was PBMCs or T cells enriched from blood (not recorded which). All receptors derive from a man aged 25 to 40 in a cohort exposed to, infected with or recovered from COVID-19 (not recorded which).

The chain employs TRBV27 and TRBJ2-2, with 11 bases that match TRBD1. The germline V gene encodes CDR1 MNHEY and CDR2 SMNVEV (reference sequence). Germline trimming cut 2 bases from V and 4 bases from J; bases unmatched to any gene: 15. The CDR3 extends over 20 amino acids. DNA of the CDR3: TGTGCCAGCAGTTTACACCCCGGGACAGGGGGACTATGGGTCACCGGGGAGCTGTTTTTT. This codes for CASSLHPGTGGLWVTGELFF.

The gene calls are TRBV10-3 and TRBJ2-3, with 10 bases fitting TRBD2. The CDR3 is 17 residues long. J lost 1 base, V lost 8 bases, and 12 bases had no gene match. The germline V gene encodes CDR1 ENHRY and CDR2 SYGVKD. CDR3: CAIAGLASSVGTDTQYF. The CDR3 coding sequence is TGTGCCATCGCGGGACTAGCGAGTTCTGTGGGCACAGATACGCAGTATTTT.

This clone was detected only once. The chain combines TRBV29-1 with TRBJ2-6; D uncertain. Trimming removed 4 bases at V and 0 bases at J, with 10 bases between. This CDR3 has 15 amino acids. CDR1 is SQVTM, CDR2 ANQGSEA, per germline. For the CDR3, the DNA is TGCAGCGTTGTTGGTACAGTCTCTGGGGCCAACGTCCTGACTTTC. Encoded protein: CSVVGTVSGANVLTF.

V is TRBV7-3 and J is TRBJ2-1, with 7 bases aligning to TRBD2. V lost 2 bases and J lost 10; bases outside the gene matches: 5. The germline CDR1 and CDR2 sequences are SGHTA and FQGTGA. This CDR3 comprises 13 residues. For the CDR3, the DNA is TGTGCCAGCAGCTTAGGCGGGAGAGACGAGCAGTTCTTC. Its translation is CASSLGGRDEQFF.